This T cell receptor (beta chain) derives from a study of T cell repertoires in cytomegalovirus infection. MiXCR was run by TCRdb on the reads, yielding one entry per CDR3 protein. Among around 250,000 distinct CDR3 sequences listed, about 15% were seen once. The CDR3 length is 13 residues. CDR1 and CDR2 (germline): SGHTA, FQGNSA. V shed 4 bases and J shed 3 bases, with 10 bases lying between them. This clonotype occurred many times. The receptor was derived from a human donor in good health (CMV status not recorded). Some clones in this sample may be carry-over from other donors' samples. This sequence joins TRBV7-2 and TRBJ2-7; possibly TRBD1 for D (6 bases). Material: CD8+ T cells from PBMCs. Here the CDR3 reads CASSSGRGYEQYF. The DNA for the CDR3 is TGTGCCAGCAGCTCGGGCAGGGGCTACGAGCAGTACTTC.